A selection of T cell receptor beta chains follows, all from one sample in a study of shared T cell receptors in the human thymus. Produced via immunoSEQ multiplex PCR; TCRdb's table is partial and in-frame only. The table includes 640,000 or so clones, about 90% detected once. These same records also appear under a second study, on human thymus T cells.

The sample comprised thymocytes. Receptor source: a boy under three years old with a congenital heart defect. The CDR3 runs from the conserved cysteine through the conserved F or W. A D gene is named only where the DNA matches it firmly. Rows give clone size only sometimes, using once, few, many, or a class for an expanded clone.

>TRBV15|NA|TRBJ1-1|NA
CATEDMNTEAFF
TGTGCCACCGAAGACATGAACACTGAAGCTTTCTTT
>TRBV13|NA|TRBJ1-6|TRBD1
CASSCDRGSYNSPLHF
TGTGCCAGCAGTTGTGACAGGGGATCCTATAATTCACCCCTCCACTTT
>TRBV6-6|NA|TRBJ1-5|NA
CASSYTDGQLNQPQHF
TGTGCCAGCAGTTATACCGATGGACAGCTGAATCAGCCCCAGCATTTT
>TRBV29-1|NA|TRBJ1-2|NA
CSVEDRDKAPHYYGYTF
TGCAGCGTTGAAGATCGGGATAAGGCACCCCACTACTATGGCTACACCTTC
>TRBV23-1|NA|TRBJ2-7|NA
CASSQTYHPYEQYF
TGCGCCAGCAGTCAAACCTACCATCCCTACGAGCAGTACTTC
>TRBV4-2|NA|TRBJ1-6|NA
CASSAVPGALNSPLHF
TGTGCCAGCAGCGCAGTCCCTGGGGCCCTCAATTCACCCCTCCACTTT
>TRBV13|NA|TRBJ2-1|NA
CASSPRDTNNEQFF
TGTGCCAGCAGCCCCCGGGACACAAACAATGAGCAGTTCTTC
>TRBV15|NA|TRBJ2-5|NA
CATSTRAGETQYF
TGTGCCACCAGCACCAGGGCGGGGGAGACCCAGTACTTC
>TRBV5-1|NA|TRBJ1-2|NA
CASSLEAGHGYTF
TGCGCCAGCAGCTTGGAGGCAGGGCATGGCTACACCTTC
>TRBV7-9|NA|TRBJ1-2|NA
CASSRGGLYGQYDYSGYTF
TGTGCCAGCAGCCGAGGTGGGCTTTATGGACAGTACGACTATTCCGGCTACACCTTC
>TRBV4-2|NA|TRBJ1-2|TRBD1
CASSQADRDHDYGYTF
TGTGCCAGCAGCCAAGCTGACAGGGATCACGACTATGGCTACACCTTC
>TRBV4-3|NA|TRBJ1-6|NA
CASSQGIGVNSPLHF
TGCGCCAGCAGCCAAGGTATAGGAGTTAATTCCCCCCTCCACTTT
>TRBV12-5|NA|TRBJ2-2|NA
CASGLVRGKANTGELFF
TGTGCTAGTGGTTTGGTACGAGGAAAAGCGAACACCGGGGAGCTGTTTTTT
>TRBV14|NA|TRBJ1-4|TRBD1
CASSQQDRAGEKLFF
TGTGCCAGCAGCCAACAGGACAGGGCGGGGGAAAAACTGTTTTTT
>TRBV5-8|once|TRBJ1-2|NA
CASSLHRDNYGYTF
TGTGCCAGCAGCTTGCACAGGGATAACTATGGCTACACCTTC
>TRBV5-6|NA|TRBJ2-2|NA
CASSLKIEAKTEDTGELFF
TGTGCCAGCAGCTTGAAGATTGAGGCCAAGACGGAGGACACCGGGGAGCTGTTTTTT
>TRBV14|NA|TRBJ2-1|NA
CASSPLAASYNEQFF
TGTGCCAGCAGCCCGCTAGCAGCCTCCTACAATGAGCAGTTCTTC
>TRBV5-6|NA|TRBJ1-1|NA
CASSHYECRVTEAFF
TGTGCCAGCAGCCATTACGAGTGCAGGGTTACTGAAGCTTTCTTT
>TRBV27|NA|TRBJ2-1|TRBD2
CASSGNTSGRVNEQFF
TGTGCCAGCAGTGGTAATACTAGCGGGAGGGTTAATGAGCAGTTCTTC
>TRBV27|NA|TRBJ1-1|NA
CASSLSLRGAEAFF
TGTGCCAGCAGTTTATCCCTCAGGGGCGCTGAAGCTTTCTTT
>TRBV6-6|NA|TRBJ1-2|NA
CASSNPPLDKVYGYTF
NA
>TRBV4-1|NA|TRBJ1-5|NA
CASSQEIRDTGRKIYQPQHF
TGCGCCAGCAGCCAAGAAATCCGGGACACCGGGCGTAAAATTTATCAGCCCCAGCATTTT
>TRBV18|NA|TRBJ2-5|NA
CASSPAGQETQYF
TGTGCCAGCTCACCGGCAGGACAAGAGACCCAGTACTTC
>TRBV11-2|NA|TRBJ2-3|TRBD2
CASSLGLAGWLTDTQYF
TGTGCCAGCAGCTTAGGACTAGCGGGATGGCTTACAGATACGCAGTATTTT
>TRBV6-5|NA|TRBJ2-7|NA
CASSYSSGSAYEQYF
TGTGCCAGCAGTTACTCCAGCGGTTCAGCCTACGAGCAGTACTTC
>TRBV15|NA|TRBJ2-1|TRBD1
CAVAEDRGGDNEQFF
TGTGCTGTAGCGGAGGACAGGGGAGGGGACAATGAGCAGTTCTTC
>TRBV7-6|NA|TRBJ2-7|TRBD2
CASSLAGLAGEGYEQYF
TGTGCCAGCAGCTTAGCGGGACTAGCGGGAGAAGGATACGAGCAGTACTTC
>TRBV7-9|NA|TRBJ2-7|TRBD1
CASSPYSTGGQYEQYF
TGTGCCAGCAGCCCCTATTCGACAGGGGGCCAATACGAGCAGTACTTC
>TRBV14|NA|TRBJ2-7|TRBD2
CASSQGLAGAQVQYF
TGTGCCAGCAGCCAAGGACTAGCGGGGGCCCAGGTGCAGTACTTC
>TRBV27|NA|TRBJ2-1|TRBD2
CASSLIKGEAGRDSYNEQFF
TGTGCCAGCAGTTTGATTAAAGGTGAAGCGGGGAGGGACTCCTACAATGAGCAGTTCTTC
>TRBV6-5|NA|TRBJ2-1|TRBD2
CASSSREGIGNEQFF
TGTGCCAGCAGTTCGCGGGAGGGAATAGGGAATGAGCAGTTCTTC
>TRBV27|NA|TRBJ1-1|TRBD1
CASSSRNSDRVGAFF
TGTGCCAGCAGTTCACGGAATTCAGACAGGGTCGGTGCTTTCTTT
>TRBV29-1|NA|TRBJ1-1|NA
CSVTLTETNTEAFF
TGCAGCGTTACCCTAACAGAAACCAACACTGAAGCTTTCTTT
>TRBV4-3|once|TRBJ2-7|TRBD2
CASSQVLAGYSYEQYF
TGCGCCAGCAGCCAAGTCCTAGCGGGATACTCCTACGAGCAGTACTTC
>TRBV9|NA|TRBJ1-4|NA
CASSVADLANEKLFF
TGTGCCAGCAGCGTAGCGGACTTGGCTAATGAAAAACTGTTTTTT
>TRBV7-9|NA|TRBJ1-1|TRBD1
CASSSRDRGLGDTEAFF
TGTGCCAGCAGCAGCCGGGACAGGGGGCTCGGGGACACTGAAGCTTTCTTT
>TRBV19|NA|TRBJ2-1|TRBD2
CASSSGSPYNEQFF
TGTGCCAGTAGTAGCGGGAGTCCCTACAATGAGCAGTTCTTC
>TRBV6-1|NA|TRBJ2-5|NA
CASSDRRGEAAETQYF
TGTGCCAGCAGTGACCGAAGAGGGGAGGCTGCCGAGACCCAGTACTTC
>TRBV27|once|TRBJ2-3|TRBD2
CASSSSGAGELSTDTQYF
TGTGCCAGCAGTTCCTCCGGAGCGGGGGAACTTAGCACAGATACGCAGTATTTT
>TRBV7-2|NA|TRBJ1-5|NA
CASSLEGLGALNQPQHF
TGTGCCAGCAGCTTAGAGGGGTTGGGGGCCTTAAATCAGCCCCAGCATTTT
>TRBV4-1|NA|TRBJ1-2|NA
CASSQDVPQRVPYGYTF
TGCGCCAGCAGCCAAGACGTGCCCCAACGGGTCCCCTATGGCTACACCTTC
>TRBV28|NA|TRBJ2-6|NA
CASSLGGVSGANVLTF
TGTGCCAGCAGTCTAGGAGGGGTATCTGGGGCCAACGTCCTGACTTTC
>TRBV9|NA|TRBJ1-4|TRBD1
CASSNRDRARPEKLFF
TGTGCCAGCAGCAACCGGGACAGGGCCAGACCCGAAAAACTGTTTTTT
>TRBV28|NA|TRBJ1-5|TRBD1
CASSLLDRGNQPQHF
TGTGCCAGCAGTTTATTGGACAGGGGTAATCAGCCCCAGCATTTT
>TRBV28|once|TRBJ2-7|NA
CASSLSGTGTTYEQYF
TGTGCCAGCAGTTTAAGCGGGACAGGCACCACCTACGAGCAGTACTTC